These T cell receptor beta chains were read from a single sample in a study of blood T cell repertoires in COVID-19. Method: immunoSEQ multiplex PCR; TCRdb's copy keeps in-frame clones and lacks some. The sample shows about 11,000 clones, 80% to 90% of them seen only once. The sequencing sample was made of peripheral blood. The receptors stem from a human donor in a cohort sampled during active COVID-19. The CDR3 runs from the conserved cysteine through the conserved F or W. Fields, in order: V gene, D gene, clone size, J gene, CDR3 DNA, CDR3 protein. D genes are given only for firm matches. Expanded clones are given a class, and other clones once, few, many or no size at all.

V: TRBV28; D: NA; size: few; J: TRBJ2-1; DNA: TGTGCCAGCAGTTTATGGACCTTAGGCGCGGGGTTGCCGACTTCCTCCTACAATGAGCAGTTCTTC; CDR3: CASSLWTLGAGLPTSSYNEQFF
V: TRBV19; D: TRBD2; size: NA; J: TRBJ2-7; DNA: TGTGCTCCTAGGGGGGTAGCGGGGGACCCTAAACCCTACGAGCAGTACTTC; CDR3: CAPRGVAGDPKPYEQYF
V: TRBV27; D: NA; size: NA; J: TRBJ2-5; DNA: TGTGCCAGCAGTTTATTTAGTCTGGCAGGGAGGGAGACCCAGTACTTC; CDR3: CASSLFSLAGRETQYF
V: TRBV2; D: NA; size: NA; J: TRBJ2-7; DNA: TGTGCCAGCAAGCCAGGTGCCAGTACGATGAAGCAGTACTTC; CDR3: CASKPGASTMKQYF
V: TRBV18; D: NA; size: NA; J: TRBJ2-1; DNA: TGTGCCAGCTCACCGGGGGGCAGGGGGACTGAAAATGAGCAGTTCTTC; CDR3: CASSPGGRGTENEQFF
V: TRBV6-5; D: NA; size: NA; J: TRBJ1-1; DNA: TGTGCCAGCAGTTCAAGTCCACCGGGGTACACTGAAGCTTTCTTT; CDR3: CASSSSPPGYTEAFF
V: TRBV19; D: NA; size: NA; J: TRBJ1-4; DNA: TGTGCCAGTAGTCGAAGTCAGGGGGAAAAACTGTTTTTT; CDR3: CASSRSQGEKLFF
V: TRBV7-9; D: TRBD1; size: few; J: TRBJ1-5; DNA: TGTGCCAGCAGCTCCTGGCAAGGGACAGGGAATCAGCCCCAGCATTTT; CDR3: CASSSWQGTGNQPQHF
V: TRBV5-6; D: NA; size: few; J: TRBJ2-4; DNA: TGTGCCAGCAACCCCAGGACATTAGTAGCCAAAAACATTCAGTACTTC; CDR3: CASNPRTLVAKNIQYF
V: TRBV5-4; D: NA; size: NA; J: TRBJ1-5; DNA: TGTGCCAGCAGCTCCCCCGGTCAGCCCCAGCATTTT; CDR3: CASSSPGQPQHF
V: TRBV5-4; D: TRBD1; size: NA; J: TRBJ2-3; DNA: TGTGCCAGCAGCTCGAACAGGGGGCGGGATACGCAGTATTTT; CDR3: CASSSNRGRDTQYF
V: TRBV3-1/TRBV3-2; D: NA; size: NA; J: TRBJ2-1; DNA: TGTGCCAGCAGCCGAGGATTTGAGCAGTTCTTC; CDR3: CASSRGFEQFF
V: TRBV6-5; D: TRBD2; size: NA; J: TRBJ2-7; DNA: TGTGCCAGCATGTCGAGCGGGAGAGTCACCTACGAGCAGTACTTC; CDR3: CASMSSGRVTYEQYF
V: TRBV5-1; D: NA; size: NA; J: TRBJ2-7; DNA: TGCGCCAGCAGCTTTGACACCTTCTACGAGCAGTACTTC; CDR3: CASSFDTFYEQYF
V: TRBV7-2; D: TRBD1; size: NA; J: TRBJ2-7; DNA: TGTGCCAGCAGCTGGACAGGTGAAGGGGTTGGCGAGCAGTACTTC; CDR3: CASSWTGEGVGEQYF
V: TRBV24-1; D: NA; size: NA; J: TRBJ2-3; DNA: TGTGCCACCAGCCCAGGGGCGGCGGCAGATACGCAGTATTTT; CDR3: CATSPGAAADTQYF
V: TRBV29-1; D: TRBD2; size: NA; J: TRBJ2-7; DNA: TGCAGCGTTGGCGGACTAGCGGGAGGCTACGAGCAGTACTTC; CDR3: CSVGGLAGGYEQYF